These T cell receptor beta chains were read from a single sample in a study of regulatory T cells in long-lasting Graves disease. TCRdb reprocessed the multiplex PCR reads with MiXCR, giving one entry per CDR3 protein. The sample gives just over 600,000 distinct CDR3 sequences, around 15% of which show up once; about 17% is in the top ten. In addition, the sample was reused for a study of T cells in Graves' hyperthyroidism and ophthalmopathy.

Sample: peripheral blood mononuclear cells (PBMCs), taken at new diagnosis, from a patient treated with antithyroid drugs. The receptors originated from a woman aged 25 to 39 with Graves disease. CDR3s leave out the opening cysteine and the closing phenylalanine or tryptophan. Clone size is stated in some rows and not others, as once, few, many or a class when expanded.

TRBJ2-7	TRBV3-1	.	ASSLGGSSNYEQY
TRBJ2-3	TRBV28	.	ASTDSRGTQY
TRBJ1-2	TRBV14	many	ASSKDGYGYT
TRBJ1-2	TRBV6-1	.	ASRKQGENGYT
TRBJ1-3	TRBV3-1	.	ASSPGAEGRNTIY
TRBJ1-1	TRBV6-1	few	ASSPPGLGAF
TRBJ2-7	TRBV2	few	ASTREDYEQY
TRBJ1-1	TRBV28	many	ASSFPPTSPEAF
TRBJ1-5	TRBV20-1	few	SASGFSNQPQH
TRBJ2-7	TRBV5-1	.	ASSLASLEGTYEQY
TRBJ2-7	TRBV7-9	many	ASSSGGYNYEQY
TRBJ2-1	TRBV27	few	ASSLLTRSGRRQF
TRBJ2-3	TRBV7-2	many	ASSLGQTRTRDTQY
TRBJ2-7	TRBV20-1	few	SARDSAVQY
TRBJ1-2	TRBV5-1	.	ASSLRDSKRGSYGYT
TRBJ2-1	TRBV5-1	.	ASSRALGGGWDEQF
TRBJ2-3	TRBV11-2	many	ASSLDMWAGRTDTQY
TRBJ2-1	TRBV7-8	many	ASSSGTSSTYNEQF
TRBJ1-4	TRBV27	many	ASSSPGTGSKKLF
TRBJ2-1	TRBV2	many	ASSDTLAVTYNEQF
TRBJ2-1	TRBV20-1	once	SASDRTSGTYNEQF
TRBJ2-1	TRBV20-1	few	SAIMGTGGGDEQF
TRBJ2-3	TRBV2	many	ASSEAGRGRTDTQY
TRBJ2-5	TRBV6-5	many	ASSFDIQETQY
TRBJ1-5	TRBV6-5	few	ASSYLRWREGNQPQH
TRBJ2-5	TRBV14	many	ASSQVQGRGETQY